A single sample gave rise to the 16 T cell receptor beta chains below, sequenced in a study of T cell responses to AZD1222 COVID-19 vaccine. Using immunoSEQ multiplex PCR, the repertoire was profiled, and TCRdb retains in-frame clones only, with some absent. The sample shows some 170,000 clones, under 95% of them seen only once. The specimen comprised peripheral blood, sampled on day 0 of MenACWY control vaccination. All receptors derive from an adult in good health.

This clone was seen only once. J is TRBJ2-5 and V is TRBV9, with 8 bases that match TRBD2. Germline loops: CDR1 SGDLS, CDR2 YYNGEE. The trim removed 3 bases at V and 5 bases at J, leaving 6 bases unmatched. The CDR3 has 14 residues. This CDR3 reads CASSAGRASETQYF. The CDR3 nucleotides read TGTGCCAGCAGCGCCGGGAGGGCCTCTGAGACCCAGTACTTC.

The chain is built from TRBV21-1 and TRBJ2-1; whether TRBD2, the table's D call, matches the DNA was not checked. TRBV21-1 constitutes a pseudogene. This CDR3 has 14 residues. As DNA, the CDR3 is TGTGCCAGCAGCAAAGCACTAGTCTACAATGAGCAGTTCTTC. It is translated as CASSKALVYNEQFF.

J is TRBJ1-4 and V is TRBV23-1; 7 positions agree with TRBD1. TRBV23-1 falls under the ORF class, with uncertain function. The V and J ends lost 0 bases and 7 bases, in that order; junction bases with no gene match: 5. CDR3 size: 15 residues. The CDR3 nucleotides are TGCGCCAGCAGTCAATCGACAGGGCGAAGTGAAAAACTGTTTTTT. Protein: CASSQSTGRSEKLFF.

The chain has TRBV6-2 or TRBV6-3 and TRBJ1-1; D call uncertain. The length of the CDR3 is 12 residues. Germline V gene lookup returns CDR1 MNHEY and CDR2 SVGEGT. Trimming took 6 bases from V and 2 from J, leaving 7 bases between them. The CDR3 region has the DNA TGTGCCAGCAGCCCCCGTAACACTGAAGCTTTCTTT. Residues: CASSPRNTEAFF.

The J gene is TRBJ2-2, the V gene TRBV2, with 7 bases fitting TRBD2. CDR1 and CDR2 (germline): SNHLY, FYNNEI. V shed 4 bases, J shed 6 bases, and the junction held 2 bases outside the gene matches. The CDR3 extends over 13 amino acids. The DNA for the CDR3 is TGTGCCAGCAGTGGACTAGCCGCCGGGGAGCTGTTTTTT. It encodes CASSGLAAGELFF.

V is TRBV24-1 and J is TRBJ2-3, with a tentative D call TRBD1 (5 bases). CDR3 length: 11 residues. Trimming cost V 7 bases and J 5 bases, with 6 bases left between them. The V gene's germline CDR1 is KGHDR and CDR2 SFDVKD. The CDR3 region is CATRQGDTQYF. CDR3 nucleotides: TGTGCCACCAGGCAGGGAGATACGCAGTATTTT.

The chain links TRBV18 to TRBJ2-1; D uncertain. Deletions cut 0 bases from V and 9 bases from J, with 12 bases between. CDR3 size: 14 residues. The germline CDR1 and CDR2 sequences are KGHSH and LQKENI. The CDR3 is CASSPPTRRVEQFF. In DNA, the CDR3 is TGTGCCAGCTCACCACCGACCAGGCGTGTTGAGCAGTTCTTC.

This clone was recorded only once. The CDR3 loop reads CAWDGLGGEAFF. CDR3 in DNA: TGTGCCTGGGATGGTTTAGGGGGTGAAGCTTTCTTT. The chain employs TRBV30 and TRBJ1-1, with D possibly TRBD1 on 6 matching bases. V lost 5 bases and J lost 7, with 14 bases in between. The length of the CDR3 is 12 residues. Germline CDR1 is GTSNPN and CDR2 is SVGIG (reference sequence).

Only one count was recorded for this clone. Other DNA sequences within the sample encode an identical CDR3. The chain links TRBV19 to TRBJ2-2; 11 positions match TRBD1. The CDR3 is made up of 15 amino acids. Germline CDR1 and CDR2: LNHDA and SQIVND (reference sequence). J gave up 4 bases and V 6 bases, and 4 bases lay outside the gene matches. The CDR3 is CASSPGQGVTGELFF. CDR3 DNA: TGTGCCAGTAGCCCGGGACAGGGGGTCACCGGGGAGCTGTTTTTT.

The V gene is TRBV11-2, the J gene TRBJ1-2; TRBD1 matches 7 bases. V dropped 5 bases and J dropped 6; count of bases not matched to a gene: 9. The CDR3 has 14 amino acids. From germline, CDR1 is SGHAT and CDR2 FQNNGV. The CDR3 is CASSARSRGDGYTF. CDR3 DNA: TGTGCCAGCAGCGCGCGCTCCAGGGGGGATGGCTACACCTTC.

The rearrangement links TRBV6-1 to TRBJ2-7; TRBD2 aligns across 13 bases. The CDR3 is 16 amino acids. Unmatched junction bases numbered 7, after V lost 3 bases and J lost 5 bases. Per the germline V gene, CDR1 is MNHNS and CDR2 is SASEGT. The CDR3 DNA follows: TGTGCCAGCAGTGATACTAGCGGGAGGGTCAAAAACGAGCAGTACTTC. Amino acid sequence: CASSDTSGRVKNEQYF.

Regarding this clone: The sample holds other DNA sequences that translate to the same CDR3. The gene calls are TRBV28 and TRBJ1-4; 7 nucleotides agree with TRBD1. V was clipped by 3 bases and J by 8 bases; unmatched bases: 6. This CDR3 has 14 amino acids. CDR1 is MDHEN, CDR2 SYDVKM, per germline. CDR3 bases: TGTGCCAGCAGTTTGGATAGGGGGCGGGAAAAACTGTTTTTT. Encoded protein: CASSLDRGREKLFF.

This chain connects TRBV2 to TRBJ1-5; weak D call: TRBD1 (6 bases). Germline V gives CDR1 SNHLY, CDR2 FYNNEI. The V gene lost 10 bases and the J gene lost 4 bases, with 11 bases spanning the gap. This CDR3 contains 12 residues. CDR3 nucleotides: TGTGCCACCCGGACAGATAATCAGCCCCAGCATTTT. The encoded protein is CATRTDNQPQHF.

The rearrangement uses TRBV4-3 and TRBJ1-4, with TRBD1 as a possible D gene (5 bases). Trimming left V 1 base short and J 7 bases short, with 10 bases between. CDR1 and CDR2 (germline): LGHNA, YSLEER. This CDR3 comprises 14 residues. DNA for the CDR3: TGCGCCAGCAGCCAAGCCGGGGCGGCTGAAAAACTGTTTTTT. Its protein is CASSQAGAAEKLFF.

The gene calls are TRBV24-1 and TRBJ1-2; D is uncertain. The V end lost 2 bases, the J end lost 6 bases, and 12 bases lay between the germline ends. The germline CDR1 and CDR2 sequences are KGHDR and SFDVKD. The CDR3 loop spans 14 amino acids. This CDR3 reads CATSDWVGRDGYTF. CDR3 coding DNA: TGTGCCACCAGTGATTGGGTAGGACGGGATGGCTACACCTTC.

V gene TRBV6-5 combines with J gene TRBJ1-6; 9 bases are a match to TRBD1. CDR1 is MNHEY, CDR2 SVGAGI, per germline. There are 14 residues in the CDR3. J lost 11 bases, V lost 6 bases, and 8 bases had no gene match. CDR3 amino acids: CASSRQGDSPPLHF. The CDR3 nucleotides read TGTGCCAGCAGCAGACAGGGGGATAGCCCACCCCTCCACTTT.